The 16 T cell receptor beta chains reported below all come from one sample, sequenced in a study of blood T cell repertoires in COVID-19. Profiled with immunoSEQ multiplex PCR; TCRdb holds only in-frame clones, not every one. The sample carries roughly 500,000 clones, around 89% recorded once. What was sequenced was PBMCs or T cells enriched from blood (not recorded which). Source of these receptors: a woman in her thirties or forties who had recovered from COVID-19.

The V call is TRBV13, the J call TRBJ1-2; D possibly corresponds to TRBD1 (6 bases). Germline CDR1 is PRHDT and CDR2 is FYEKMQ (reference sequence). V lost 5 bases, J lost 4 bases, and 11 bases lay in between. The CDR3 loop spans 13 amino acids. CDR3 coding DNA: TGTGCCAGCAGCCAAGGACAGCCCTATGGCTACACCTTC. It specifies CASSQGQPYGYTF. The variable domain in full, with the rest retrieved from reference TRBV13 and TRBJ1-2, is AAGVIQSPRHLIKEKRETATLKCYPIPRHDTVYWYQQGPGQDPQFLISFYEKMQSDKGSIPDRFSAQQFSDYHSELNMSSLELGDSALYFCASSQGQPYGYTFGSGTRLTVV.

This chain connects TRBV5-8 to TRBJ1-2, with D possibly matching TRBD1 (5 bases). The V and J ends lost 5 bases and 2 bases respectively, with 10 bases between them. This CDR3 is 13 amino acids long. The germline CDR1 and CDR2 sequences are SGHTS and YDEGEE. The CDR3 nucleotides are TGTGCCAGCAGGAAGGGGATAAACTATGGCTACACCTTC. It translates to CASRKGINYGYTF.

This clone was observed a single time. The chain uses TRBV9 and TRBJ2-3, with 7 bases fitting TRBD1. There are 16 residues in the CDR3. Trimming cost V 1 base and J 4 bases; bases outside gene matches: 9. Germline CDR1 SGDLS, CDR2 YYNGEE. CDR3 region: CASSVSAGGDADTQYF. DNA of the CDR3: TGTGCCAGCAGCGTATCGGCAGGGGGAGACGCAGATACGCAGTATTTT.

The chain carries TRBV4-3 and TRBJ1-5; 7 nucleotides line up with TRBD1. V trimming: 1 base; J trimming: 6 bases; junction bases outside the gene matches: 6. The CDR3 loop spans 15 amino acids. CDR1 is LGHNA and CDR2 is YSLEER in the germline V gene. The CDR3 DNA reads TGCGCCAGCAGCCAAGCGGGACAGCCGGGTCAGCCCCAGCATTTT. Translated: CASSQAGQPGQPQHF.

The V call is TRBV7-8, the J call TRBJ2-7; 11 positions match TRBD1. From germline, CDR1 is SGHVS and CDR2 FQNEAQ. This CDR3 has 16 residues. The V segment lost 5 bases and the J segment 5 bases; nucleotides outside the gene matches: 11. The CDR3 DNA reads TGTGCCAGCAGCCCCGGCGGGACAGGGGGATTCGACGAGCAGTACTTC. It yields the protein CASSPGGTGGFDEQYF. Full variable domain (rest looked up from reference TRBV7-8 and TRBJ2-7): GAGVSQSPRYKVAKRGQDVALRCDPISGHVSLFWYQQALGQGPEFLTYFQNEAQLDKSGLPSDRFFAERPEGSVSTLKIQRTQQEDSAVYLCASSPGGTGGFDEQYFGPGTRLTVT.

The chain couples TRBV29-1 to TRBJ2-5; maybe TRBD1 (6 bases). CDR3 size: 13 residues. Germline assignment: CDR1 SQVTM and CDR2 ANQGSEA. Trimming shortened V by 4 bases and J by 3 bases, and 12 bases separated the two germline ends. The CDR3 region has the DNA TGCAGCGTTGGGCCGGACAGTAAAGAGACCCAGTACTTC. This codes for CSVGPDSKETQYF.

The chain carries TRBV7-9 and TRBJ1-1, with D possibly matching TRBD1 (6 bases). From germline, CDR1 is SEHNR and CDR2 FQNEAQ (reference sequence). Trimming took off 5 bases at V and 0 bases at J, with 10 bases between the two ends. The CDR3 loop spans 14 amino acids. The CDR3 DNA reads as TGTGCCAGCAGCGAACAGGGTGTGAACACTGAAGCTTTCTTT. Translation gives CASSEQGVNTEAFF.

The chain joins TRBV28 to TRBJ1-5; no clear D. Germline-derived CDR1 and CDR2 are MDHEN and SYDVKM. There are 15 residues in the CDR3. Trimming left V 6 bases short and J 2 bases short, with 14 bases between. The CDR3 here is CASSPGRVGNQPQHF. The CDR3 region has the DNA TGTGCCAGCAGCCCTGGGAGGGTGGGCAATCAGCCCCAGCATTTT.

The CDR3 region has the DNA TGCGCCAGCAGCCAGGGTGACAGGACACTCGACGAGCAGTACTTC. Protein product: CASSQGDRTLDEQYF. J is TRBJ2-7 and V is TRBV4-3; D is possibly TRBD1 (6 bases). CDR3 length equals 15 residues. V gave up 3 bases and J gave up 5 bases, with 17 bases separating them. Germline CDR1 reads LGHNA; CDR2 reads YSLEER.

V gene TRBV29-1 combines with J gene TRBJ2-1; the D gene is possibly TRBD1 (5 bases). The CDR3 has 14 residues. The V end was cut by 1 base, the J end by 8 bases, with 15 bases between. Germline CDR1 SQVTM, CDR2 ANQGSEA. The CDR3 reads CSVEVGQRFDEQFF. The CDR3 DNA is TGCAGCGTTGAAGTGGGGCAGCGATTTGATGAGCAGTTCTTC.

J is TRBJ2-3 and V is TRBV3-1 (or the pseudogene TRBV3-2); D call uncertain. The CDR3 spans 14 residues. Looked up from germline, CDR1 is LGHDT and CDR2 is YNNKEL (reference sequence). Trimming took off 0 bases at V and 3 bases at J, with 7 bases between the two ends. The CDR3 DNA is TGTGCCAGCAGCCAAGAGGTAGCTACAGATACGCAGTATTTT. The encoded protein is CASSQEVATDTQYF.

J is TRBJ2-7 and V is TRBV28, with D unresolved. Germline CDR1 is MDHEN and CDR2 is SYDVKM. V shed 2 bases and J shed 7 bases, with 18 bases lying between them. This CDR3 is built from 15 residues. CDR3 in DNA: TGTGCCAGCAGTTTAGGAAGCTCGGGTTCCGGAGAGCAGTACTTC. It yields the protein CASSLGSSGSGEQYF.

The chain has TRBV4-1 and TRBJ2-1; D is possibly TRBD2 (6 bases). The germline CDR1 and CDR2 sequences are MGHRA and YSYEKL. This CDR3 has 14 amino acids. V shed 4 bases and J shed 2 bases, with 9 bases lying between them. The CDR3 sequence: CASSLRLAYNEQFF. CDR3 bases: TGCGCCAGCAGCCTACGACTAGCCTACAATGAGCAGTTCTTC.

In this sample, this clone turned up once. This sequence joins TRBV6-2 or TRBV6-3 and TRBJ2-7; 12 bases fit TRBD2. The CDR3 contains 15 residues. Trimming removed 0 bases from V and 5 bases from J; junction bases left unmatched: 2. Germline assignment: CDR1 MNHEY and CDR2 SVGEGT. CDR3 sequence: CASSYSRLAGDEQYF. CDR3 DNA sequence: TGTGCCAGCAGTTACTCACGACTAGCGGGAGACGAGCAGTACTTC.

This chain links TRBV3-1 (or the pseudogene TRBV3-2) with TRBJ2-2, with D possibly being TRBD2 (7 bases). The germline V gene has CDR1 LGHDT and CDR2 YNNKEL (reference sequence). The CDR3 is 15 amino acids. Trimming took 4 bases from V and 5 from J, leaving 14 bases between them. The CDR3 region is CASSLGGAQTGELFF. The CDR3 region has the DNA TGTGCCAGCAGCCTAGGGGGGGCTCAGACCGGGGAGCTGTTTTTT.

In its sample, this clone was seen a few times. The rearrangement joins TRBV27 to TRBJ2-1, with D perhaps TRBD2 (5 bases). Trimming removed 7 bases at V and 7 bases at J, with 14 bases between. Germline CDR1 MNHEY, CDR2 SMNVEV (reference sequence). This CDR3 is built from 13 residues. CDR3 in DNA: TGTGCCAGCAACGGGAATGTCGGGAATGAGCAGTTCTTC. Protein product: CASNGNVGNEQFF.